A single sample is the source of the 14 T cell receptor beta chains below, sequenced in a study of beta chain features in type 1 diabetes. As every portion of the isolated RNA was reverse transcribed, the sequencing read expressed TCRB transcripts. Sequenced by immunoSEQ multiplex PCR; TCRdb stores in-frame clones only, minus some. Of fewer than 250,000 clones listed, roughly 14% were seen once; the top ten hold approximately 0.024%. Sequenced: naive CD4+ T cells from blood. The receptors shown here come from a woman between 40 and 50 years old in good health.

The rearrangement links TRBV19 to TRBJ1-2, with 9 nucleotides matching TRBD1. V lost 5 bases, J lost 2 bases, and 6 bases stayed unmatched. This CDR3 spans 15 amino acids. CDR1 and CDR2 from the germline V gene are LNHDA and SQIVND (reference sequence). As DNA, the CDR3 is TGTGCCAGTAGTTCCGGGACAGGGCGAAACTATGGCTACACCTTC. The encoded protein is CASSSGTGRNYGYTF.

This clone was counted ten times or more. CDR3 nucleotides: TGTGCCAGCAGCTTACGGGGGTCGTGGCAAGAGACCCAGTACTTC. Protein sequence: CASSLRGSWQETQYF. The chain employs TRBV7-9 and TRBJ2-5; D might be TRBD2 (6 bases). This CDR3 comprises 15 residues. The ends were cut back, 2 bases at V and 2 bases at J, with 12 bases in the middle. CDR1 is SEHNR and CDR2 is FQNEAQ in the germline V gene (reference sequence).

This clone was counted between two and nine times. The rearrangement uses TRBV9 and TRBJ2-2, with 13 bases matching TRBD2. Germline-derived CDR1 and CDR2 are SGDLS and YYNGEE. The CDR3 covers 15 residues. V shed 3 bases, J shed 6 bases, and the junction held 2 bases outside the gene matches. The CDR3 nucleotides are TGTGCCAGCAGCGAGGGGACTAGCGGGGCCGGGGAGCTGTTTTTT. It encodes CASSEGTSGAGELFF.

V gene TRBV5-1 combines with J gene TRBJ2-7, with D possibly matching TRBD1 (6 bases). Per germline, CDR1 SGHRS and CDR2 YFSETQ. Deletions cut 2 bases from V and 6 bases from J, with 12 bases between. This CDR3 is built from 13 residues. The CDR3 loop reads CASSLGVGGEQYF. Written as DNA, the CDR3 is TGCGCCAGCAGCTTAGGGGTAGGGGGCGAGCAGTACTTC.

J is TRBJ2-5 and V is TRBV5-4, with 7 bases that match TRBD2. The CDR3 extends over 13 amino acids. V lost 9 bases, J lost 2 bases, and 7 bases stayed unmatched. Germline CDR1 is SGHNT and CDR2 is YYREEE (reference sequence). CDR3 nucleotide sequence: TGTGCCACCATGTGGCGGGAGCAAGAGACCCAGTACTTC. As protein: CATMWREQETQYF.

This clone has a handful of counts. This rearrangement joins TRBV25-1 to TRBJ1-1; D perhaps matches TRBD1 (6 bases). The V end lost 6 bases, the J end lost 10 bases, and 15 bases lay between the germline ends. CDR1 and CDR2 from the germline V gene are MGHDK and SYGVNS. The CDR3 consists of 12 residues. The CDR3 sequence is CASSQDRGGAFF. The CDR3 nucleotides read TGTGCCAGCAGCCAAGATAGAGGGGGAGCTTTCTTT.

V is TRBV7-8 and J is TRBJ1-4; D call uncertain. The V end was cut by 5 bases, the J end by 3 bases, with 10 bases between. The germline V gene encodes CDR1 SGHVS and CDR2 FQNEAQ. This CDR3 is built from 14 residues. The CDR3 here is CASSRRSSNEKLFF. The CDR3 DNA reads as TGTGCCAGCAGCAGACGGAGTTCTAATGAAAAACTGTTTTTT.

This clone was counted between two and nine times. V and J are TRBV29-1 and TRBJ1-1; 8 bases are a match to TRBD1. V lost 4 bases, J lost 1 base, and 5 bases stayed unmatched. The CDR3 runs to 14 residues. Germline CDR1 and CDR2: SQVTM and ANQGSEA. CDR3 amino acids: CSVGHRGKNTEAFF. The CDR3 DNA reads TGCAGCGTTGGGCACAGGGGGAAGAACACTGAAGCTTTCTTT.

The genes are TRBV19 and TRBJ2-2; D may be TRBD1 (7 bases). Germline V gene data show CDR1 as LNHDA and CDR2 as SQIVND (reference sequence). The CDR3 loop spans 13 amino acids. The germline V and J ends were trimmed by 6 bases and 5 bases, with 10 bases remaining between them. The CDR3 loop reads CASRAGGTGELFF. The CDR3 DNA sequence: TGTGCCAGTAGGGCAGGGGGGACCGGGGAGCTGTTTTTT.

This clone was seen a few times. This chain uses TRBV7-2 with TRBJ2-3; 11 bases fit TRBD2. The CDR3 runs to 15 residues. V gave up 5 bases and J gave up 5 bases; unmatched junction bases: 6. CDR1 and CDR2 from the germline V gene are SGHTA and FQGNSA. Written as DNA, the CDR3 is TGTGCCAGCAGCCTTAGCGGGGGGGCCGTAGATACGCAGTATTTT. The encoded protein is CASSLSGGAVDTQYF.

Concerning this clone: Other nucleotide sequences in the sample specify the same CDR3. This CDR3 reads CASSLRVAEAFF. DNA of the CDR3: TGTGCCAGCAGCTTGCGGGTTGCTGAAGCTTTCTTT. The gene calls are TRBV7-2 and TRBJ1-1, with D uncertain. Looked up from germline, CDR1 is SGHTA and CDR2 is FQGNSA. This CDR3 has 12 amino acids. The ends were cut back, 3 bases at V and 6 bases at J, with 8 bases in the middle.

The V call is TRBV28, the J call TRBJ2-5; a possible D gene is TRBD1 (6 bases). Trimming left V 8 bases short and J 1 base short, with 23 bases between. Germline V gene lookup returns CDR1 MDHEN and CDR2 SYDVKM. The CDR3 sequence is 17 residues long. This chain's CDR3 is CASRSRSWTARQETQYF. Here the CDR3 DNA reads TGTGCCAGCCGTAGCCGAAGTTGGACAGCACGCCAAGAGACCCAGTACTTC.

This clone was seen a few times. The chain couples TRBV6-4 to TRBJ1-5, with D perhaps matching TRBD1 (6 bases). The V end lost 5 bases, the J end lost 5 bases, and 10 bases lay between the germline ends. CDR3 size: 13 residues. Germline values: CDR1 MRHNA, CDR2 SNTAGT. This CDR3 is CASSTGRDQPQHF. The DNA of the CDR3 is TGTGCCAGCAGTACAGGGAGGGATCAGCCCCAGCATTTT.

This clone has more than one count but fewer than ten. The J gene is TRBJ1-3, the V gene TRBV13; tentatively, D is TRBD1 (6 bases). The germline V gene encodes CDR1 PRHDT and CDR2 FYEKMQ (reference sequence). The CDR3 covers 15 residues. Between the trimmed V and J ends, which lost 3 bases and 0 bases, there was a span of 9 bases. The CDR3 DNA is TGTGCCAGCAGCTTCGGACAGTTCTCTGGAAACACCATATATTTT. Its protein product is CASSFGQFSGNTIYF.